These T cell receptor beta chains were read from a single sample in a study of regulatory T cells in long-lasting Graves disease. TCRdb re-called the multiplex PCR reads with MiXCR, one entry per CDR3 protein. This table has roughly 450,000 distinct CDR3 sequences, under 25% appearing once. Sequences were derived from peripheral blood mononuclear cells (PBMCs), sampled when the disease was refractory, from a patient treated with antithyroid drugs. All receptors come from a female donor with Graves disease. Both conserved end residues are part of each CDR3. A D gene is named only where the DNA matches it firmly. Not every row has a clone size; where given, it reads once, few, many or a size class.

>TRBJ2-7|.|.|TRBV20-1
TGCAGTACTGGGACCTCCTACGAGCAGTACTTC
CSTGTSYEQYF
>TRBJ1-1|.|.|TRBV5-4
TGTGCCAGCAGCTTGGATCGTGCCTCGGGCACTGAAGCTTTCTTT
CASSLDRASGTEAFF
>TRBJ2-5|many|.|TRBV6-2/TRBV6-3
TGTGCCAGCAGTTACACCTCTATTCGTGAGACCCAGTACTTC
CASSYTSIRETQYF
>TRBJ1-2|many|.|TRBV28
TGTGCCAGCAGTTTACTCTTGACAGGCTACACCTTC
CASSLLLTGYTF
>TRBJ2-7|many|TRBD1|TRBV29-1
TGCAGCGTAGTGGACAGGGCGAAGACGTACGAGCAGTACTTC
CSVVDRAKTYEQYF
>TRBJ2-3|.|.|TRBV20-1
TGCAGTGCTAGAGAGTCGGTAGATACGCAGTATTTT
CSARESVDTQYF
>TRBJ2-1|.|.|TRBV13
TGTGCCAGCAGCTCCCCGGGGGAGGACAATGAGCAGTTCTTC
CASSSPGEDNEQFF
>TRBJ2-5|many|.|TRBV28
TGTGCCAGCGGAATAGGCAGGGTATACTTC
CASGIGRVYF
>TRBJ2-1|.|TRBD1|TRBV30
TGTGCCTGGACATGGGACAGCCAGAATGAGCAGTTCTTC
CAWTWDSQNEQFF
>TRBJ2-7|many|TRBD1|TRBV10-3
TGTGCCATCAGACAAGGACAGGGGGAAAACGAGCAGTACTTC
CAIRQGQGENEQYF
>TRBJ2-7|many|TRBD1|TRBV6-1
TGTGCCAGCAGCCGAGGACAGGGCAGTTTGAGCTCCTACGAGCAGTACTTC
CASSRGQGSLSSYEQYF
>TRBJ1-1|.|TRBD1|TRBV24-1
TGTGCCACCAGTGACCCGGGACAGGGTGGTGAAGCTTTCTTT
CATSDPGQGGEAFF
>TRBJ2-1|.|TRBD2|TRBV20-1
TGCAGTGCTAGCGGGGGACTAGCGGGAGGGCCTTCCTACAATGAGCAGTTCTTC
CSASGGLAGGPSYNEQFF
>TRBJ2-7|.|.|TRBV27
TGTGCCAGCAGTGCCTCGGCCCGCGAGCAGTGCTTC
CASSASAREQCF
>TRBJ1-5|many|.|TRBV12-5
TGTGCTAGTGGTTTGCCTCCGCTGGGACGGCTCTATAGCAATCAGCCCCAGCATTTT
CASGLPPLGRLYSNQPQHF
>TRBJ1-1|.|.|TRBV5-1
TGCGCCAGCAGCATGGGGAATACAGGACCCACTGAAGCTTTCTTT
CASSMGNTGPTEAFF
>TRBJ1-1|many|.|TRBV28
TGTGCCAGCAGTCCAAGTTCGACATTGAACACTGAAGCTTTCTTT
CASSPSSTLNTEAFF
>TRBJ2-1|few|.|TRBV7-8
TGTGCCAGCAGCTTAGGTCGATACAATGAGCAGTTCTTC
CASSLGRYNEQFF
>TRBJ1-5|many|TRBD1|TRBV6-1
TGTGCCACACGCTGGTCAATGCCAGGACAGGGTAATCAGCCCCAGCATTTT
CATRWSMPGQGNQPQHF
>TRBJ2-7|many|.|TRBV2
TGTGCCAGCAGTGCACAGACAGTTTCCTACGAGCAGTACTTC
CASSAQTVSYEQYF
>TRBJ2-7|.|.|TRBV30
TGTGCCTGGGAAAGGGGCGACTACGAGCAGTACTTC
CAWERGDYEQYF
>TRBJ2-7|.|.|TRBV7-2
TGTGCCAGCAGCTTAGCCGGCCCTAGCTCCTACGAGCAGTACTTC
CASSLAGPSSYEQYF
>TRBJ1-6|many|.|TRBV12-3/TRBV12-4
TGTGCCAGCAGTTTAGTGTCGACGGCGAATAATTCACCCCTCCACTTT
CASSLVSTANNSPLHF
>TRBJ1-5|many|.|TRBV29-1
TGCAGCGGAAAGGACGCCGACGATCAGCCCCAGCATTTT
CSGKDADDQPQHF